Following are 10 T cell receptor beta chains from one sample sequenced in a study of blood T cell repertoires in COVID-19. Repertoires were generated with immunoSEQ multiplex PCR, while TCRdb's copy carries only in-frame clones and drops some. Of approximately 260,000 clones listed, 70% to 90% are singletons. Source material: peripheral blood. These TCRs come from a woman aged 40 to 49 who had recovered from COVID-19.

This sequence joins TRBV6-5 and TRBJ2-2; D perhaps matches TRBD2 (6 bases). There are 13 residues in the CDR3. V was pared by 5 bases and J by 5 bases, with 9 bases between. Germline CDR1 and CDR2: MNHEY and SVGAGI. The CDR3 DNA reads TGTGCCAGCAGTCTACGGGGGACCGGGGAGCTGTTTTTT. Translated: CASSLRGTGELFF.

The V gene is TRBV9, the J gene TRBJ1-2; the D gene is possibly TRBD1 (5 bases). The V end lost 1 base, the J end lost 1 base, and 11 bases lay between the germline ends. The CDR3 has 15 amino acids. In germline, CDR1 is SGDLS, CDR2 YYNGEE. CDR3 region: CASSVSPGINYGYTF. CDR3 nucleotide sequence: TGTGCCAGCAGCGTAAGTCCAGGGATTAACTATGGCTACACCTTC.

The J gene is TRBJ1-2, the V gene TRBV7-2, with D perhaps matching TRBD1 (5 bases). The CDR3 is 15 residues long. Germline V gene lookup returns CDR1 SGHTA and CDR2 FQGNSA. Deletions cut 1 base from V and 5 bases from J, with 14 bases between. The CDR3 is CASSLGPGTEYGYTF. The CDR3, as DNA: TGTGCCAGCAGCTTAGGCCCCGGGACTGAATATGGCTACACCTTC.

The chain joins TRBV6-1 to TRBJ1-2; a possible D gene is TRBD1 (5 bases). Germline V gene lookup returns CDR1 MNHNS and CDR2 SASEGT. The CDR3 extends over 15 amino acids. V dropped 1 base and J dropped 4 bases, with 13 bases sitting between them. This CDR3 is CASSEGWGSPYGYTF. Written as DNA, the CDR3 is TGTGCCAGCAGTGAAGGTTGGGGCAGCCCCTATGGCTACACCTTC.

CDR3 in amino acids: CASSLAGQGNYGYTF. The CDR3 nucleotides read TGTGCCAGCAGTTTAGCTGGACAGGGTAACTATGGCTACACCTTC. The rearrangement uses TRBV27 and TRBJ1-2; 8 bases agree with TRBD1. Germline V gene lookup returns CDR1 MNHEY and CDR2 SMNVEV (reference sequence). The length of the CDR3 is 15 residues. Germline trimming cut 2 bases from V and 1 base from J; bases unmatched to any gene: 3.

This chain links TRBV5-8 with TRBJ1-2, with 12 bases lining up with TRBD1. Trimming at V came to 4 bases and at J to 0 bases, leaving 13 bases not matched to a gene. The CDR3 loop spans 19 amino acids. Germline CDR1 SGHTS, CDR2 YDEGEE. CDR3 nucleotide sequence: TGTGCCAGCAGCAGGGACAGGGGGCCGGCTGCCGGGGCTAACTATGGCTACACCTTC. Amino acids: CASSRDRGPAAGANYGYTF.

This chain uses TRBV2 with TRBJ2-5; a weak D match, TRBD1 (6 bases). Per the germline V gene, CDR1 is SNHLY and CDR2 is FYNNEI. With 2 bases removed from V and 7 bases from J, the gap between germline ends came to 17 bases. CDR3 length: 15 residues. The CDR3 protein is CASSERRGQQGTQYF. Here the CDR3 DNA reads TGTGCCAGCAGTGAACGCAGGGGCCAGCAGGGGACCCAGTACTTC. The complete variable domain, with remaining parts taken from reference TRBV2 and TRBJ2-5, reads EPEVTQTPSHQVTQMGQEVILRCVPISNHLYFYWYRQILGQKVEFLVSFYNNEISEKSEIFDDQFSVERPDGSNFTLKIRSTKLEDSAMYFCASSERRGQQGTQYFGPGTRLLVL.

This rearrangement joins TRBV5-1 to TRBJ1-2, with D unclear. The CDR3 has 16 residues. The V and J ends lost 0 bases and 6 bases respectively, with 18 bases between them. From germline, CDR1 is SGHRS and CDR2 YFSETQ. CDR3 nucleotide sequence: TGCGCCAGCAGCTTGGAGGTGGCAGGAGAGCGGAATGGCTACACCTTC. Protein sequence: CASSLEVAGERNGYTF.

In this sample, this clone turned up a few times. The V gene is TRBV5-1, the J gene TRBJ1-6; the D is unclear. The CDR3 is made up of 13 amino acids. Germline CDR1 and CDR2: SGHRS and YFSETQ. V gave up 0 bases and J gave up 13 bases, with 11 bases separating them. In DNA, the CDR3 is TGCGCCAGCAGCTTGGACAATCCCCAGCCCCTCCACTTT. This sequence encodes CASSLDNPQPLHF.

The rearrangement joins TRBV20-1 to TRBJ2-3; TRBD2 aligns across 10 bases. This CDR3 has 14 residues. The J segment lost 5 bases and the V segment lost 3 bases, leaving 5 bases of the junction unmatched. The germline V gene encodes CDR1 DFQATT and CDR2 SNEGSKA (reference sequence). The CDR3 loop is CSASRASGRDTQYF. In nucleotides, the CDR3 is TGCAGTGCTAGTAGGGCTAGCGGGAGAGATACGCAGTATTTT.